This T cell receptor beta chain came from a study of T cells in Graves' hyperthyroidism and ophthalmopathy (dated by TCRdb to between 2018 and 2021). About the investigation overall: Peripheral blood samples were taken at initial diagnosis, before any treatment was given. A discovery cohort of about a hundred patients, roughly 43 with Graves' ophthalmopathy and about 60 with stable Graves' hyperthyroidism, was used to find distinguishing TCR V-J signatures. Whether ophthalmopathy could be predicted prospectively was tested in an independent validation cohort made up of 18 to 20 hyperthyroidism patients plus 17 patients who later progressed to ophthalmopathy. For training and testing, the 80 to 100 patients in the discovery cohort were randomly divided in a 7:3 ratio. Thyroid tissue and blood T-cell repertoires from several Graves' hyperthyroidism patients were also compared in the study. After blood sampling, hyperthyroidism patients were treated with methimazole at a starting dose of 30 mg daily, and ophthalmopathy patients were treated with high-dose intravenous methylprednisolone. The paper reports TCR Vbeta CDR3 sequencing of 140 or so peripheral blood samples: approximately 43 ophthalmopathy, around 80 hyperthyroidism and 17 progressor patients.

Study-wide conclusions, independent of this receptor: Sample size was not statistically predetermined, and blinding of investigators to group allocation was not performed. A model built on a 13 V-J signature distinguished ophthalmopathy from stable hyperthyroidism, reaching about 88% sensitivity and 81.08% specificity in cross-validation and 80%/75% in testing. Most expanded thyroid clonotypes (frequency above 0.001) were also found in blood, which suggests that blood repertoires may mirror thyroid immune responses. In validation, the model predicted progression to ophthalmopathy a median of around 6.5 months before onset, with approximately 70% sensitivity and almost 75% specificity.

TCR beta CDR3 regions were amplified from RNA transcripts. The TCR CDR3 was subjected to a first round of RT-PCR using the HTBI primer set and the Qiagen OneStep RT-PCR kit. Libraries were constructed in a second round of multiplex PCR, after which size selection and purification were performed. The libraries were sequenced on an Illumina HiSeq2000 using paired-end 100 bp reads. In the source study's methods: SOAPnuke was used to process the raw data, with reads discarded if the reads contained adapters or uncalled bases, had a mean Phred below 15, or lacked an exact constant-primer or identifier match. High-quality paired reads were merged using COPE v1.2.5, and each unique nucleotide sequence was defined as a clonotype. MiTCR v1.1 was used to align clonotypes to the IMGT TRBV, TRBD and TRBJ reference segments. Only V-J combinations with frequency above 0.0001, covering 99% to 99.2% of repertoires, were analysed. A TCS score was defined as the ratio of F50 (clonal expansion) to E x V (chaos), with BLOSUM62-based TCRdist applied between CDR3 peptides within each V-J. Welch's t-statistics and random forest reduced 500 to 650 V-J features to some 14, which were used in a naive Bayes classifier (R e1071). TCRdb itself trimmed the public reads at Q25 with fastp, ran MiXCR and retained productive beta chains. Each record represents a unique CDR3 protein, reported with the most common genes and DNA among its rows. Clone size and V and J calls follow TCRdb, not the original study. The sample table shows about 360,000 distinct CDR3 sequences, and approximately 15% are seen once. Less than 25% of the sample goes to the ten largest clones.

Hyperthyroidism patients were aged 18 to 65 years and newly diagnosed, with disease duration of less than 2 months. The study excluded patients with uncontrolled infections, other autoimmune diseases, pregnancy or lactation. Diagnoses were based on clinical symptoms, serum thyroxine and TRAb, thyroid ultrasound and orbital computed tomography. Blood from progressor patients was drawn when they were first diagnosed with hyperthyroidism, before any ophthalmopathy symptoms appeared. PBMCs were isolated from 7.5 to 10 ml of fresh peripheral blood by Ficoll-Paque density gradient centrifugation. Progressor patients were defined as those initially diagnosed with Graves' hyperthyroidism in whom ophthalmopathy developed during follow-up. Total RNA was extracted using Trizol reagent, and RNA quality was assessed on an Agilent 2100 Bioanalyzer. This clonotype was seen repeatedly, ten times or more. Its antigen is currently not known. No per-base quality is available; no much larger clone lies one base away.

Taken from cysteine to phenylalanine, the CDR3 has 14 residues. Only the CDR3 region is kept as DNA, spanning 42 bases read in frame from base 1. From a lookup of the germline V gene, CDR1 and CDR2 are SGDLS and YYNGEE. Trimming takes 4 bases off V and 5 bases off J; junction bases not matched to a gene: 4. Sequenced material: blood. This chain joins TRBV9 to TRBJ1-2, with 11 bases in between that match TRBD1. The origin of this receptor is a man between 25 and 39 years old with Graves' hyperthyroidism that later progressed to Graves' ophthalmopathy. The CDR3 has the sequence CASSRTGGGYGYTF. The bases read TGTGCCAGCAGCCGGACAGGGGGCGGGTATGGCTACACCTTC.